This T cell receptor (beta chain) stems from a study of T cells in Graves' hyperthyroidism and ophthalmopathy (dated by TCRdb to the late 2010s). At the level of the whole study: Peripheral blood was collected at initial diagnosis, before any treatment. After blood sampling, hyperthyroidism patients were treated with methimazole at a starting dose of 30 mg daily, and ophthalmopathy patients were treated with high-dose intravenous methylprednisolone. The paper reports TCR Vbeta CDR3 sequencing of some 140 peripheral blood samples: 40 or so ophthalmopathy, 75 to 80 hyperthyroidism and approximately 17 progressor patients. In addition, the study compared T-cell repertoires in thyroid tissue and in blood from several Graves' hyperthyroidism patients. To identify TCR V-J signatures that set the groups apart, the researchers used a discovery cohort of 95 to 100 patients, made up of around 42 with Graves' ophthalmopathy and about 55 with stable Graves' hyperthyroidism. The 100 or so discovery patients were randomly split 7:3 into training and test sets. Whether ophthalmopathy could be predicted prospectively was tested in an independent validation cohort made up of approximately 19 hyperthyroidism patients plus 17 patients who later progressed to ophthalmopathy.

Broader findings and caveats from the paper: Most expanded thyroid clonotypes (frequency above 0.001) were also detected in blood, a finding suggesting that blood repertoires may reflect thyroid immune responses. Sample size was not statistically predetermined, and investigators were not blinded to group allocation. In cross-validation, a model built on a 13 V-J signature told ophthalmopathy apart from stable hyperthyroidism with approximately 90% sensitivity and about 81% specificity, and in testing the same model reached 80%/75%. In validation, the model predicted progression to ophthalmopathy a median of roughly 6.5 months before onset, with around 70% sensitivity and about 75% specificity.

The TCR beta CDR3 regions were amplified from the RNA transcripts. The TCR CDR3 was subjected to a first round of RT-PCR using the HTBI primer set and the Qiagen OneStep RT-PCR kit. Libraries were constructed in a second round of multiplex PCR, after which size selection and purification were performed. The libraries were sequenced on an Illumina HiSeq2000 using paired-end 100 bp reads. On the authors' methods: SOAPnuke was used to process the raw data, with reads discarded if the reads contained adapters or uncalled bases, had a mean Phred below 15, or lacked an exact constant-primer or identifier match. High-quality paired reads were merged with COPE v1.2.5, and unique nucleotide sequences were defined as clonotypes. Clonotypes were aligned to IMGT TRBV, TRBD and TRBJ reference segments using MiTCR v1.1. The analysis included only V-J combinations with a frequency above 0.0001, which together covered around 99% of the repertoires. The TCS score was defined as the ratio of F50 (clonal expansion) to E x V (chaos), calculated using BLOSUM62-based TCRdist between CDR3 peptides within each V-J. Welch's t-statistics and random forest reduced 500 to 550 V-J features to roughly 13, which were used in a naive Bayes classifier (R e1071). TCRdb reanalyzed the raw reads on its own, using fastp at Q25 for trimming and MiXCR for clone calling, and kept in-frame beta chains. Rows matching on CDR3 protein sequence are summarized as one entry with the most common DNA and genes. The V and J calls follow TCRdb's processing rather than the paper's. The sample records some 600,000 distinct CDR3 sequences, 11% to 15% of which are singletons. Less than 6% of the sample comes from the top ten.

Germline trimming amounts to 2 bases on V and 4 bases on J, with 5 as the count of junction bases outside the gene matches. From cysteine to phenylalanine, the CDR3 is 15 amino acids long. CDR3 DNA only is kept here, 45 bases in frame from base 1. As encoded in the germline V gene, CDR1 is MNHEY while CDR2 is SVGAGI. This clonotype was counted at least ten times. The antigen it recognizes is unknown. No base qualities exist here, and no much larger clone lies one base off it. The hyperthyroidism patients were between 18 and 65 years old and newly diagnosed, with a disease duration of less than 2 months. Patients with uncontrolled infections, other autoimmune diseases, pregnancy or lactation were excluded. Diagnoses were based on clinical symptoms, serum thyroxine and TRAb, thyroid ultrasound and orbital computed tomography. Blood from progressor patients was collected at the time of first diagnosis with hyperthyroidism, before any ophthalmopathy symptoms had appeared. Ficoll-Paque density gradient centrifugation was used to isolate PBMCs from about 9.4 ml of fresh peripheral blood. Patients classed as progressors first received a Graves' hyperthyroidism diagnosis and then went on to develop ophthalmopathy during follow-up. Trizol reagent was used to extract total RNA, and RNA quality was then checked on an Agilent 2100 Bioanalyzer.

Material: blood. The source is a woman in her twenties or thirties with Graves' hyperthyroidism that later progressed to Graves' ophthalmopathy. The chain is made from TRBV6-5 and TRBJ1-1, with TRBD1 matching 9 junction bases. The CDR3 is CASSYLGQGGTEAFF. The nucleotides read TGTGCCAGCAGTTACCTGGGACAGGGCGGCACTGAAGCTTTCTTT.